A single TCR beta chain is shown here with its context. Antigen specificity is unknown. These data are taken from a study of cytomegalovirus exposure and HLA in healthy donors. Study observations and caveats: The classifier was said to identify cytomegalovirus status with high specificity and sensitivity.

The table came from immunoSEQ multiplex PCR; TCRdb's copy has only in-frame clones and leaves some out. Of about 200,000 clones listed, 80% to 85% are singletons. The V and J ends lost 2 bases and 5 bases respectively, with 15 bases between them. The CDR3 is 15 residues long. Germline lookup yields CDR1 SGHTA and CDR2 FQGTGA. The clonotype originates from a woman in her thirties in good health and CMV-seronegative. This chain joins TRBV7-3 and TRBJ2-5; D possibly corresponds to TRBD2 (5 bases). The sample taken for sequencing was PBMCs. This CDR3 is CASSLGRAGRETQYF. The CDR3 nucleotides read TGTGCCAGCAGCTTAGGACGTGCGGGCCGCGAGACCCAGTACTTC.